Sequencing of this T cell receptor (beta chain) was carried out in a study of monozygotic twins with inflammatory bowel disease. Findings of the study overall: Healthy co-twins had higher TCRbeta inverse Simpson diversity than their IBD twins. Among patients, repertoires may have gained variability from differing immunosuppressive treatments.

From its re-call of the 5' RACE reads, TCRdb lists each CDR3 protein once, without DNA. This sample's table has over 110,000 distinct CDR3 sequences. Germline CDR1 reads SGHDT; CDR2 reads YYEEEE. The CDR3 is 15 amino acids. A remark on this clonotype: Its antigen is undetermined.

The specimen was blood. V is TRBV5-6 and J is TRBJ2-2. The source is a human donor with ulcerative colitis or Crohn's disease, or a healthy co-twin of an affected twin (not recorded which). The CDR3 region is CASSWDSENTGELFF. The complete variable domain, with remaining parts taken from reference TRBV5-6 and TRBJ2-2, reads DAGVTQSPTHLIKTRGQQVTLRCSPKSGHDTVSWYQQALGQGPQFIFQYYEEEERQRGNFPDRFSGHQFPNYSSELNVNALLLGDSALYLCASSWDSENTGELFFGEGSRLTVL.